The rows below give T cell receptor beta chains drawn from one sample of a study of blood T cell repertoires in COVID-19. Profiled with immunoSEQ multiplex PCR; TCRdb holds only in-frame clones, not every one. The sample includes about 180,000 clones, approximately 90% of them seen just once. Input material: peripheral blood. Receptors were obtained from a woman aged 25 to 45 with acute or convalescent COVID-19. CDR3s include the opening cysteine and the closing phenylalanine or tryptophan. The D gene is left open where the match is weak. Not every row has a clone size; where given, it reads once, few, many or a size class.

15	TRBJ1-5	.	TRBV5-8	.	CASSLGHNSNQPQHF	TGTGCCAGCAGCCTCGGACATAATAGCAATCAGCCCCAGCATTTT
11	TRBJ1-1	.	TRBV29-1	.	CSVEGVDEAFF	TGCAGCGTTGAAGGCGTAGATGAAGCTTTCTTT
14	TRBJ1-1	.	TRBV25-1	.	CASSPSVLNTEAFF	TGTGCCAGCAGTCCCTCGGTCCTGAACACTGAAGCTTTCTTT
13	TRBJ2-2	.	TRBV7-9	TRBD1	CASTIQGAGELFF	TGTGCCAGCACCATACAGGGGGCCGGGGAGCTGTTTTTT
12	TRBJ1-3	.	TRBV5-1	.	CASSIPGDTIYF	TGCGCCAGCAGCATACCGGGGGACACCATATATTTT
10	TRBJ1-4	.	TRBV28	TRBD1	CASGVGGQIF	TGTGCCAGCGGGGTTGGGGGACAGATTTTT
19	TRBJ2-3	.	TRBV12-1	.	CASSRAPSGSLSSTDTQYF	TGTGCCAGCAGCCGGGCCCCTAGCGGGAGCCTCTCGAGCACAGATACGCAGTATTTT
15	TRBJ2-7	.	TRBV19	.	CASSMLGRSSYEQYF	TGTGCCAGTAGTATGTTGGGGAGGAGCTCCTACGAGCAGTACTTC
16	TRBJ1-4	.	TRBV19	.	CASSTRASATNEKLFF	TGTGCCAGTAGTACTCGCGCTTCTGCAACTAATGAAAAACTGTTTTTT
15	TRBJ2-1	once	TRBV7-6	.	CASSRGLAVYNEQFF	TGTGCCAGCAGCCGAGGCCTAGCAGTCTACAATGAGCAGTTCTTC
12	TRBJ2-4	.	TRBV6-5	TRBD1	CASRTGEYIQYF	TGTGCCAGCAGAACAGGGGAGTACATTCAGTACTTC
11	TRBJ1-1	.	TRBV28	.	CASSLSVLAFF	TGTGCCAGCAGTTTATCGGTGTTGGCTTTCTTT
15	TRBJ1-1	.	TRBV5-6	.	CASSSTGKASSEAFF	TGTGCCAGCAGCTCCACAGGGAAGGCGTCGAGTGAAGCTTTCTTT
14	TRBJ1-5	.	TRBV20-1	TRBD1	CSASLLGGRQPQHF	TGCAGTGCTAGTCTCTTAGGGGGCCGTCAGCCCCAGCATTTT
15	TRBJ1-4	.	TRBV28	.	CASSLPGTLNEKLFF	TGTGCCAGCAGCCTCCCCGGGACACTTAATGAAAAACTGTTTTTT